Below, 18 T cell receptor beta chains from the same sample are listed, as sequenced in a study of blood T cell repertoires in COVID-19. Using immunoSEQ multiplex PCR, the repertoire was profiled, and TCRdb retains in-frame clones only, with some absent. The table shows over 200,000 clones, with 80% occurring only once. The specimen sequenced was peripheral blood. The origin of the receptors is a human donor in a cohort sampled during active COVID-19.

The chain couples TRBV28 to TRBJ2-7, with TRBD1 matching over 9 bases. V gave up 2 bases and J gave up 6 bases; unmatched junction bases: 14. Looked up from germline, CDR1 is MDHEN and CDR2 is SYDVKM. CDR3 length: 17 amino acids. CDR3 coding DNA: TGTGCCAGCAGTTTAGGAACCGGGACAGGGCCCCCTATCGAGCAGTACTTC. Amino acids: CASSLGTGTGPPIEQYF.

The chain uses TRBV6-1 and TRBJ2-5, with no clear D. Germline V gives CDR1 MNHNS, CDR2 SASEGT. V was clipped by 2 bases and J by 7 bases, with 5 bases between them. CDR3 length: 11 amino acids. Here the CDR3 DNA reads TGTGCCAGCAGTGAATTGCGGACCCAGTACTTC. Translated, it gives CASSELRTQYF.

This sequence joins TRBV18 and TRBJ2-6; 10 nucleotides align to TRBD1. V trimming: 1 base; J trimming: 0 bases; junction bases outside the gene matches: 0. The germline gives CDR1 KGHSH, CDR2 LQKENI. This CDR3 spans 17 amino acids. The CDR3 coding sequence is TGTGCCAGCTCACCACGGACAGGGGGCTCTGGGGCCAACGTCCTGACTTTC. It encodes CASSPRTGGSGANVLTF.

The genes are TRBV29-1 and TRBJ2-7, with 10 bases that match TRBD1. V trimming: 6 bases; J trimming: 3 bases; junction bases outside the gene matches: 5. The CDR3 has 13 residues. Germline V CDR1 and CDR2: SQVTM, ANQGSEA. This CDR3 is CSVARTGGYEQYF. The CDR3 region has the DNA TGCAGCGTCGCTAGGACAGGGGGCTACGAGCAGTACTTC.

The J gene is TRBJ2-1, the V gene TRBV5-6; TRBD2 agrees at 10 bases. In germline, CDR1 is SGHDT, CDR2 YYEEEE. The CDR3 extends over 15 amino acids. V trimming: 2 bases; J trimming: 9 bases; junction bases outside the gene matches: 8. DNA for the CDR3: TGTGCCAGCAGCTTACGGCTAGCGGGAGTTGGTGAGCAGTTCTTC. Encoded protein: CASSLRLAGVGEQFF.

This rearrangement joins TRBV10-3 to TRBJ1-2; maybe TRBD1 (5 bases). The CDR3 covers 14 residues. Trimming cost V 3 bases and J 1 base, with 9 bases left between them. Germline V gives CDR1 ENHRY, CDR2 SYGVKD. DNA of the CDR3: TGTGCCATCAGTGAAGGGGCGGATAACTATGGCTACACCTTC. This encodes CAISEGADNYGYTF.

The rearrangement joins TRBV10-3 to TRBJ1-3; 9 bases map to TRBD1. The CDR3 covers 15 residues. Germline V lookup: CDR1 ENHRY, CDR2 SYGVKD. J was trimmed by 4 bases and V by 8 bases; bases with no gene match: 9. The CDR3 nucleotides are TGTGCCATCGGACGGGACAGGGTTCCCGGAAACACCATATATTTT. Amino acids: CAIGRDRVPGNTIYF.

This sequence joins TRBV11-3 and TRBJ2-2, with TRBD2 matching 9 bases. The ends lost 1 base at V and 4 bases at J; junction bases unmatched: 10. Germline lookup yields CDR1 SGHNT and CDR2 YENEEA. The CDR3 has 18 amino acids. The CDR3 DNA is TGTGCCAGCAGCTTAGTGCCTAGCGGGAAATCGAGCACCGGGGAGCTGTTTTTT. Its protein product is CASSLVPSGKSSTGELFF.

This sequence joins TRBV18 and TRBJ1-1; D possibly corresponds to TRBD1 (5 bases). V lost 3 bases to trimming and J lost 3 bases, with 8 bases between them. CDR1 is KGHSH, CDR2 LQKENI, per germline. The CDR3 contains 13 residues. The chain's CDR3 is CASSPLRDTEAFF. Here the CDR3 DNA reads TGTGCCAGCTCACCTCTCAGGGACACTGAAGCTTTCTTT.

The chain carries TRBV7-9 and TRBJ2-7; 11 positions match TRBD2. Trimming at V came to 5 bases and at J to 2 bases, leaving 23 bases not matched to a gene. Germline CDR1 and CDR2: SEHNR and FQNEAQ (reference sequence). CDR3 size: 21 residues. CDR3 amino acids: CASSTTGQAIASGRPTYEQYF. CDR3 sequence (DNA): TGTGCCAGCAGCACGACTGGACAGGCGATCGCTAGCGGGAGGCCGACCTACGAGCAGTACTTC.

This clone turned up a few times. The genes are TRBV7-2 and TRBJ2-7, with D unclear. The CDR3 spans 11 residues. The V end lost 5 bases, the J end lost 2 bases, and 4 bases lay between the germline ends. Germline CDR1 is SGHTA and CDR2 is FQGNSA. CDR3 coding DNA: TGTGCCAGCAGCATTACCTACGAGCAGTACTTC. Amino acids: CASSITYEQYF.

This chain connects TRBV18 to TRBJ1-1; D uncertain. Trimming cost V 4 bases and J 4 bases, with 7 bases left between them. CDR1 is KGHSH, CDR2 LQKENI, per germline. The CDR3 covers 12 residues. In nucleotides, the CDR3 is TGTGCCAGCTCACTCAGTGGCACTGAAGCTTTCTTT. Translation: CASSLSGTEAFF.

CDR3 sequence reads: CASGTPKGGQFF. The CDR3 DNA sequence: TGTGCCAGCGGGACGCCCAAAGGGGGGCAGTTCTTC. The chain links TRBV28 to TRBJ2-1, with D possibly matching TRBD1 (6 bases). There are 12 residues in the CDR3. V was pared by 8 bases and J by 12 bases, with 17 bases between. The germline V gene has CDR1 MDHEN and CDR2 SYDVKM.

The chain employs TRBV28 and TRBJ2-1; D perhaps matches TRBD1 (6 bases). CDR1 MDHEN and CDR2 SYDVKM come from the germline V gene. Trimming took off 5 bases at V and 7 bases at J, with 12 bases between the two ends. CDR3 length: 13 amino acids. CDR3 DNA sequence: TGTGCCAGCAGTCTAGGGGGTAGGAATGAGCAGTTCTTC. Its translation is CASSLGGRNEQFF.

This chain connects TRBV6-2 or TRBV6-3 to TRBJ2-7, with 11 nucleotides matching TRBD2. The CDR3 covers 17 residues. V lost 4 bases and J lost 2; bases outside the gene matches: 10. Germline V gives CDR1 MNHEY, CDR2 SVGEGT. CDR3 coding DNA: TGTGCCAGCAGTTCCGTTCTCGGGACTAGCGGCGCCTACGAGCAGTACTTC. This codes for CASSSVLGTSGAYEQYF.

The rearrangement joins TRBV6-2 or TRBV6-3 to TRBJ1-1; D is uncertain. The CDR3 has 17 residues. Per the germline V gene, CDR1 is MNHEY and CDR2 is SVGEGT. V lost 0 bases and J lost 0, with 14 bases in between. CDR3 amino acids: CASSYSVAKPMNTEAFF. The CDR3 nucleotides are TGTGCCAGCAGTTACTCGGTAGCGAAGCCCATGAACACTGAAGCTTTCTTT.

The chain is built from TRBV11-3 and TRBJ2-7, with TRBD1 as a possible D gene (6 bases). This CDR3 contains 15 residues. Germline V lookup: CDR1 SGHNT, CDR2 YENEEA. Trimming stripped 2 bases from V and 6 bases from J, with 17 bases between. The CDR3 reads CASSLTQGSLSEQYF. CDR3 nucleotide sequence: TGTGCCAGCAGCTTAACTCAGGGGAGTCTCTCCGAGCAGTACTTC.

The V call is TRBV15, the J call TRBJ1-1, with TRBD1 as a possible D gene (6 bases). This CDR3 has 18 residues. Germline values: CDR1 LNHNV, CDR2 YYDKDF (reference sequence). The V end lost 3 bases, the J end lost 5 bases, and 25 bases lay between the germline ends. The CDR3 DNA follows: TGTGCCACCAGCAGCCGTACCGGGACATCTTTCTTAGGGACTGAAGCTTTCTTT. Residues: CATSSRTGTSFLGTEAFF.